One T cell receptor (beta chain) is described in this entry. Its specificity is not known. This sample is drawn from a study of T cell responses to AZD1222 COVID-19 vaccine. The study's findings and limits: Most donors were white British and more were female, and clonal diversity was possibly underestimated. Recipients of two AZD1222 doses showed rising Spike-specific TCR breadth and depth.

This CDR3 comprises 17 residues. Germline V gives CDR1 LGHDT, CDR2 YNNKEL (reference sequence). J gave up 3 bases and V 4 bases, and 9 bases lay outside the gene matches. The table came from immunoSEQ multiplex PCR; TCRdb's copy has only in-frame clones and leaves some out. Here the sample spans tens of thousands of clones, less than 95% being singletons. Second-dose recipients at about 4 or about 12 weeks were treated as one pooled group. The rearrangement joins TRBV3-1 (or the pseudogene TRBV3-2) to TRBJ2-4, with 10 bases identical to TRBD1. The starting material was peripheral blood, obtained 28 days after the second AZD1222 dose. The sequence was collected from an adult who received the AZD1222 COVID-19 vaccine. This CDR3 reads CASSPLDRGYVKNIQYF. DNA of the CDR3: TGTGCCAGCAGCCCCCTGGACAGGGGGTATGTCAAAAACATTCAGTACTTC.